The 30 T cell receptor beta chains given below trace back to one sample, sequenced in a study of blood T cells in healthy people across ages. PCR was performed a second time for roughly 7 to 12 cycles using a sample-barcoded 5' primer and a J-beta primer mix. Via MiXCR, TCRdb re-called the 5' RACE reads, giving one row per CDR3 protein. The profile shows around 970,000 distinct CDR3 sequences, just over 50% of them singletons. Material: blood. The receptors were gathered from a woman aged 55-70 years in good health.

In this sample, this clonotype turned up once. The V gene is TRBV3-1, the J gene TRBJ2-7; D is undetermined. The CDR3 length is 14 residues. The V end was cut by 0 bases, the J end by 0 bases, with 6 bases between. Germline values: CDR1 LGHDT, CDR2 YNNKEL (reference sequence). The CDR3 DNA reads TGTGCCAGCAGCCAAGACCGACACTCCTACGAGCAGTACTTC. This gives the protein CASSQDRHSYEQYF.

The chain uses TRBV7-3 and TRBJ2-1; D uncertain. This CDR3 is 17 amino acids long. The germline CDR1 and CDR2 sequences are SGHTA and FQGTGA. V lost 7 bases and J 3 bases, leaving 22 bases between the germline ends. The CDR3 DNA is TGTGCCAGCACCCCTAGGGTGGCCCCCTCGTACTACAATGAGCAGTTCTTC. Its translation is CASTPRVAPSYYNEQFF.

This clonotype is labeled large. This sequence joins TRBV20-1 and TRBJ2-1; D might be TRBD1 (6 bases). The germline gives CDR1 DFQATT, CDR2 SNEGSKA (reference sequence). This CDR3 is 15 amino acids long. Trimming cost V 5 bases and J 4 bases, with 18 bases left between them. CDR3 region: CSALRRQEHYNEQFF. CDR3 DNA: TGCAGTGCTCTTCGCCGACAGGAACATTACAATGAGCAGTTCTTC.

CDR3 nucleotides: TGCAGTGCTAGTCGGCGGGGCACAGATACGCAGTATTTT. It translates to CSASRRGTDTQYF. V gene TRBV20-1 combines with J gene TRBJ2-3; D is possibly TRBD2 (5 bases). The CDR3 contains 13 residues. With 3 bases removed from V and 1 base from J, the gap between germline ends came to 8 bases. Germline V CDR1 and CDR2: DFQATT, SNEGSKA (reference sequence).

V and J are TRBV18 and TRBJ2-1; D not certain. The germline V gene has CDR1 KGHSH and CDR2 LQKENI. The CDR3 has 15 amino acids. V lost 3 bases and J 3 bases, leaving 12 bases between the germline ends. CDR3 protein: CASSPLGSLYNEQFF. The CDR3 coding sequence is TGTGCCAGCTCACCCCTGGGGTCCCTCTACAATGAGCAGTTCTTC.

This clonotype was counted between two and nine times. This chain uses TRBV29-1 with TRBJ2-7, with 7 bases aligning to TRBD2. Trimming cost V 2 bases and J 10 bases; bases outside gene matches: 14. Germline lookup yields CDR1 SQVTM and CDR2 ANQGSEA. The CDR3 has 14 amino acids. The CDR3 DNA reads as TGCAGCGTTGAAACCCTCCAGCGGGATAAGGTCCAGTACTTC. Encoded protein: CSVETLQRDKVQYF.

This clonotype occurred a few times. In nucleotides, the CDR3 is TGTGCCACCAGCAGATATCAGGGAAACTATGGCTACACCTTC. It translates to CATSRYQGNYGYTF. The chain is built from TRBV15 and TRBJ1-2, with D tentatively TRBD1 (5 bases). The V end was cut by 2 bases, the J end by 2 bases, with 9 bases between. CDR1 and CDR2 (germline): LNHNV, YYDKDF (reference sequence). The CDR3 has 14 amino acids.

This clonotype appeared a few times. V gene TRBV3-1 combines with J gene TRBJ2-1; D remains unclear. There are 13 residues in the CDR3. The ends were cut back, 1 base at V and 7 bases at J, with 8 bases in the middle. Germline loops: CDR1 LGHDT, CDR2 YNNKEL (reference sequence). The chain's CDR3 is CASSQALGNEQFF. DNA of the CDR3: TGTGCCAGCAGCCAAGCACTGGGGAATGAGCAGTTCTTC.

V usage is TRBV15 and J usage is TRBJ2-7; tentative D call: TRBD2 (6 bases). Looked up from germline, CDR1 is LNHNV and CDR2 is YYDKDF (reference sequence). The CDR3 is made up of 15 amino acids. V dropped 3 bases and J dropped 3 bases, with 15 bases sitting between them. The CDR3: CATSSVPGANYEQYF. The CDR3 DNA follows: TGTGCCACCAGCAGTGTCCCGGGAGCTAACTACGAGCAGTACTTC.

This chain uses TRBV29-1 with TRBJ2-7; 7 bases agree with TRBD1. CDR3 length equals 11 residues. Trimming removed 7 bases from V and 4 bases from J; junction bases left unmatched: 4. CDR1 is SQVTM and CDR2 is ANQGSEA in the germline V gene. The CDR3 protein is CSGTQGYEQYF. CDR3 DNA sequence: TGCAGCGGTACACAGGGGTACGAGCAGTACTTC.

This clonotype occurred once. V and J are TRBV7-9 and TRBJ2-1; the match to TRBD2 covers 9 bases. The DNA end is a closer match to TRBJ2-7, so the J assignment may be wrong. Germline V lookup: CDR1 SEHNR, CDR2 FQNEAQ (reference sequence). CDR3 length: 15 residues. The CDR3 loop is CASNEREDSYNEQYF. The CDR3 DNA sequence: TGTGCCAGCAATGAGCGGGAGGACTCCTACAATGAGCAGTACTTC.

CDR3 residues: CASSVSGNHQKQYF. In nucleotides, the CDR3 is TGTGCCAGCAGCGTTTCCGGGAACCATCAGAAGCAGTACTTC. The chain carries TRBV9 and TRBJ2-7; D is possibly TRBD2 (5 bases). CDR1 is SGDLS, CDR2 YYNGEE, per germline. The CDR3 is 14 amino acids. Deletions cut 2 bases from V and 8 bases from J, with 17 bases between.

The chain has TRBV6-1 and TRBJ2-7; D gene unclear. The end of the DNA fits TRBJ2-5 better, so the J call may be wrong. Germline V gene data show CDR1 as MNHNS and CDR2 as SASEGT. The CDR3 sequence is 17 residues long. The DNA for the CDR3 is TGTGCCAGCAGTGTCGTCCTGGCTAGGAGTTACCAAGAGACCCAGTACTTC. Translating it yields CASSVVLARSYQETQYF.

The chain has TRBV11-2 and TRBJ2-7; D might be TRBD2 (6 bases). This CDR3 has 14 amino acids. The germline V gene has CDR1 SGHAT and CDR2 FQNNGV. V gave up 3 bases and J gave up 4 bases, with 13 bases separating them. The CDR3 protein is CASSFGGDWYEQYF. CDR3 DNA sequence: TGTGCCAGCAGCTTCGGAGGGGATTGGTACGAGCAGTACTTC. The full variable domain, rest sourced from reference TRBV11-2 and TRBJ2-7, is EAGVAQSPRYKIIEKRQSVAFWCNPISGHATLYWYQQILGQGPKLLIQFQNNGVVDDSQLPKDRFSAERLKGVDSTLKIQPAKLEDSAVYLCASSFGGDWYEQYFGPGTRLTVT.

The chain is built from TRBV5-1 and TRBJ2-3; D might be TRBD2 (5 bases). The CDR3 extends over 14 amino acids. From germline, CDR1 is SGHRS and CDR2 YFSETQ. Between the trimmed V and J ends, which lost 0 bases and 9 bases, there was a span of 14 bases. CDR3 DNA sequence: TGCGCCAGCAGCTTGGACTCCTCCCCGGGGACGCAGTATTTT. Protein product: CASSLDSSPGTQYF.

This clonotype came up a few times. The chain is built from TRBV5-1 and TRBJ1-1; D not resolved. CDR1 is SGHRS and CDR2 is YFSETQ in the germline V gene. V was clipped by 0 bases and J by 4 bases, with 10 bases between them. This CDR3 spans 14 amino acids. DNA of the CDR3: TGCGCCAGCAGCTTGGACGTAATGGGCACTGAAGCTTTCTTT. Amino acid sequence: CASSLDVMGTEAFF.

The CDR3, as DNA: TGTGCCAGCAGCTCCATTGGGAGCCCTTCCTACGAGCAGTACTTC. This sequence encodes CASSSIGSPSYEQYF. The J gene is TRBJ2-7, the V gene TRBV14, with D possibly being TRBD2 (5 bases). Germline loops: CDR1 SGHDN, CDR2 FVKESK. The ends were cut back, 5 bases at V and 1 base at J, with 15 bases in the middle. The CDR3 is 15 residues long.

At least ten counts were recorded for this clonotype. The gene calls are TRBV27 and TRBJ1-6; D is unresolved. Germline lookup yields CDR1 MNHEY and CDR2 SMNVEV (reference sequence). CDR3 length: 15 residues. The V gene lost 2 bases and the J gene lost 6 bases, with 11 bases spanning the gap. CDR3 bases: TGTGCCAGCAGTTTAAATCCCAGAGTTAATTCACCCCTCCACTTT. Its translation: CASSLNPRVNSPLHF.

This chain joins TRBV27 and TRBJ2-7; D gene ambiguous. V was trimmed by 6 bases and J by 2 bases, leaving 11 bases between them. The germline CDR1 and CDR2 sequences are MNHEY and SMNVEV (reference sequence). The CDR3 consists of 13 residues. The CDR3 coding sequence is TGTGCCAGCAGCTCACTCAATACCTACGAGCAGTACTTC. Protein sequence: CASSSLNTYEQYF.

The chain employs TRBV7-9 and TRBJ2-6, with 7 bases aligning to TRBD1. CDR1 and CDR2 (germline): SEHNR, FQNEAQ (reference sequence). V lost 6 bases, J lost 2 bases, and 7 bases stayed unmatched. The CDR3 extends over 16 amino acids. CDR3 residues: CASRPTGKPGANVLTF. In DNA form, the CDR3 reads TGTGCCAGCAGGCCGACAGGGAAGCCTGGGGCCAACGTCCTGACTTTC.

The genes are TRBV7-6 and TRBJ2-5, with 9 bases matching TRBD1. The J call is doubtful: the DNA matches TRBJ2-7 better. Germline CDR1 SGHVS, CDR2 FNYEAQ. This CDR3 has 15 amino acids. The CDR3 nucleotides read TGTGCCAGCAGCTACAAGGACAGGGGTTCCTACGAGCAGTACTTC. Amino acids: CASSYKDRGSYEQYF.

The rearrangement links TRBV5-1 to TRBJ2-2; 9 bases agree with TRBD1. V lost 1 base, J lost 7 bases, and 11 bases stayed unmatched. The CDR3 runs 17 residues. Germline V gene data show CDR1 as SGHRS and CDR2 as YFSETQ. CDR3: CASSLNPGQGGNGELFF. CDR3 DNA sequence: TGCGCCAGCAGCTTGAATCCGGGACAGGGAGGTAACGGGGAGCTGTTTTTT. Filled out from reference TRBV5-1 and TRBJ2-2, the complete variable domain reads KAGVTQTPRYLIKTRGQQVTLSCSPISGHRSVSWYQQTPGQGLQFLFEYFSETQRNKGNFPGRFSGRQFSNSRSEMNVSTLELGDSALYLCASSLNPGQGGNGELFFGEGSRLTVL.

The rearrangement joins TRBV4-1 to TRBJ1-6, with D possibly being TRBD1 (6 bases). CDR1 and CDR2 (germline): MGHRA, YSYEKL. The V gene lost 1 base and the J gene lost 8 bases, with 9 bases spanning the gap. The CDR3 covers 14 residues. CDR3 sequence reads: CASSQGQGYSPLHF. The DNA for the CDR3 is TGCGCCAGCAGCCAAGGGCAGGGGTATTCACCCCTCCACTTT.

This clonotype has just a few counts. The chain combines TRBV15 with TRBJ2-7; 8 bases map to TRBD2. The CDR3 sequence is 16 residues long. V was clipped by 0 bases and J by 2 bases; unmatched bases: 6. CDR1 and CDR2 from the germline V gene are LNHNV and YYDKDF (reference sequence). In DNA form, the CDR3 reads TGTGCCACCAGCAGAGACAGGGTTAGCGGGGCCTACGAGCAGTACTTC. It yields the protein CATSRDRVSGAYEQYF.

The chain couples TRBV5-8 to TRBJ2-1, with D perhaps TRBD1 (6 bases). V was cut by 6 bases and J by 1 base, with 14 bases left in between. Germline V gene sequence: CDR1 SGHTS, CDR2 YDEGEE. CDR3 size: 15 residues. CDR3 residues: CASIRGRPSYNEQFF. The DNA of the CDR3 is TGTGCCAGCATCAGGGGCAGGCCGTCCTACAATGAGCAGTTCTTC.

The chain links TRBV10-3 to TRBJ2-1; D gene ambiguous. Germline V lookup: CDR1 ENHRY, CDR2 SYGVKD. V lost 2 bases and J lost 1, with 6 bases in between. The CDR3 consists of 14 residues. The CDR3 protein is CAISEGFSYNEQFF. The CDR3 DNA reads TGTGCCATCAGTGAGGGGTTTTCCTACAATGAGCAGTTCTTC.

This clonotype was observed a handful of times. The chain uses TRBV11-2 and TRBJ2-3, with 10 positions matching TRBD2. The length of the CDR3 is 16 residues. The germline gives CDR1 SGHAT, CDR2 FQNNGV. Trimming at V came to 5 bases and at J to 2 bases, leaving 7 bases not matched to a gene. CDR3 coding DNA: TGTGCCAGCAGCCGTAGCGGGAGGTTTGACACAGATACGCAGTATTTT. As protein: CASSRSGRFDTDTQYF.

The chain recombines TRBV7-4 with TRBJ2-7; TRBD1 agrees at 9 bases. The ends lost 2 bases at V and 2 bases at J; junction bases unmatched: 13. The CDR3 spans 18 residues. Germline V CDR1 and CDR2: SGHVT, SQSDAQ. CDR3 loop: CASSLRPIGQGITYEQYF. CDR3 in DNA: TGTGCCAGCAGCTTAAGGCCCATTGGACAGGGGATAACCTACGAGCAGTACTTC.

The V and J genes are TRBV21-1 and TRBJ2-5; the table calls TRBD2, which could not be checked here. TRBV21-1 is flagged as a pseudogene. CDR3 length equals 18 residues. CDR3 sequence: CASSPGLAGGPGNNEQYF. The CDR3, as DNA: TGTGCCAGCAGCCCGGGACTAGCGGGAGGGCCCGGTAACAATGAGCAGTACTTC.

On this clonotype itself: This may be a read error, as it is one base from a much larger clone. The chain uses TRBV4-1 and TRBJ1-2; no firm D call. This CDR3 contains 14 residues. Germline V CDR1 and CDR2: MGHRA, YSYEKL. V lost 0 bases and J 8 bases, leaving 13 bases between the germline ends. The chain's CDR3 is CASSQDGDFGGYTF. The CDR3 nucleotides read TGCGCCAGCAGCCAAGATGGAGACTTTGGGGGCTACACCTTC.